A selection of T cell receptor beta chains follows, all from one sample in a study of cytomegalovirus exposure and HLA in healthy donors. This table comes from immunoSEQ multiplex PCR, and its TCRdb copy is limited to in-frame clones, with some not included. The sample lists 150,000 to 200,000 clones, 76% occurring once. Sequenced input: PBMCs. These receptor sequences come from a woman aged 25 to 39 in good health and CMV-seropositive. The CDR3 runs from the conserved cysteine through the conserved F or W.

V gene	CDR3 length	J gene	CDR3 protein
TRBV10-3	14	TRBJ2-1	CAISAETPYNEQFF
TRBV7-2	15	TRBJ1-5	CASSSRGGPGQPQHF
TRBV28	15	TRBJ2-3	CASSPPGGATDTQYF
TRBV5-1	16	TRBJ2-3	CASSPLAGPAVDTQYF
TRBV6-6	12	TRBJ1-2	CASRDWAGGYTF
TRBV29-1	11	TRBJ1-2	CSVRGGDGYTF
TRBV6-6	13	TRBJ2-7	CATRPGAVYEQYF
TRBV14	13	TRBJ2-7	CASSQARVHEQYF
TRBV27	13	TRBJ2-7	CASSRGGNYEQYF
TRBV5-5	15	TRBJ1-5	CASSLGQDSNQPQHF
TRBV7-2	16	TRBJ1-3	CASSFGTASSGNTIYF
TRBV5-1	14	TRBJ2-4	CASSLRQGRDIQYF
TRBV6-1	13	TRBJ2-2	CASSDPRAGELFF
TRBV4-2	18	TRBJ2-3	CASSQVGGGLALTDTQYF
TRBV5-1	15	TRBJ2-5	CASSPGAGARETQYF
TRBV6-6	14	TRBJ1-5	CASIRTAADQPQHF
TRBV18	16	TRBJ2-3	CASSPLGTGSTDTQYF
TRBV5-1	13	TRBJ1-2	CASSFSVVDGYTF
TRBV9	15	TRBJ2-1	CASSPEGGGTNEQFF
TRBV4-1	18	TRBJ2-2	CASSQVGGGASRTGELFF
TRBV6-5	13	TRBJ1-4	CATAAGINEKLFF
TRBV5-1	15	TRBJ2-1	CASSLVGTTYNEQFF
TRBV5-1	14	TRBJ1-1	CASSSQGSLTEAFF
TRBV28	14	TRBJ2-7	CASRLGQGAYEQYF
TRBV25-1	16	TRBJ2-5	CASSAGQGYIQETQYF
TRBV7-2	17	TRBJ2-5	CASSLVGLAGGQETQYF
TRBV10-3	13	TRBJ1-1	CAISEHKNTEAFF
TRBV5-4	16	TRBJ1-2	CASSLGQGGSGSGYTF
TRBV14	15	TRBJ2-7	CASSRYVGGFYEQYF
TRBV18	14	TRBJ2-1	CASSPSGGYNEQFF
TRBV5-4	12	TRBJ2-1	CASSLPGNEQFF
TRBV10-3	13	TRBJ2-7	CAISEPDRDEQYF
TRBV28	14	TRBJ2-3	CASQQGASTDTQYF
TRBV27	14	TRBJ2-7	CASRPGQARYEQYF
TRBV2	16	TRBJ2-7	CASRGDIRTGVKEQYF
TRBV9	15	TRBJ2-7	CASSSPGQGTYEQYF
TRBV7-2	12	TRBJ2-1	CASSFQGGEQFF
TRBV23-1	15	TRBJ1-2	CASSPHRTGAYGYTF
TRBV9	14	TRBJ2-7	CASSPFAETYEQYF
TRBV7-2	17	TRBJ1-5	CASSLAAGGQGNQPQHF